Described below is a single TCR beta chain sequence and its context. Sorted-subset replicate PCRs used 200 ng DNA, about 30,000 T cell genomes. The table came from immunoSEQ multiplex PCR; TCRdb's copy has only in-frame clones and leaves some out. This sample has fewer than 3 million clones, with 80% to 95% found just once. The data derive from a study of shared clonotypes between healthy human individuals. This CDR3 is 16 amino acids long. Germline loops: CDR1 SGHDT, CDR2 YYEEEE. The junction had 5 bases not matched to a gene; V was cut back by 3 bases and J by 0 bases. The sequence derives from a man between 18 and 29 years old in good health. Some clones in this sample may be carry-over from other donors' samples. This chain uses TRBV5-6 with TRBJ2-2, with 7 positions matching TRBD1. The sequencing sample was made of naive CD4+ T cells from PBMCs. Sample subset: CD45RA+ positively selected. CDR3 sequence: CASSYNRGTNTGELFF. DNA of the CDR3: TGTGCCAGCAGCTACAACAGGGGTACGAACACCGGGGAGCTGTTTTTT.